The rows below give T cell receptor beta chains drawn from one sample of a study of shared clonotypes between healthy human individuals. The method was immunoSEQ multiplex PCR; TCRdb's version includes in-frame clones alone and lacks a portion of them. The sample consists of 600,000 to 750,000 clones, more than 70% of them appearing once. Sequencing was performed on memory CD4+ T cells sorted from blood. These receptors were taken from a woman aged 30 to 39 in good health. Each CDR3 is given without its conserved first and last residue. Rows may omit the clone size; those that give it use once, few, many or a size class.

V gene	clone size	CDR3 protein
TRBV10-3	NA	AISEFSGWITEAF
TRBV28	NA	ASSLSPGSPNTEAF
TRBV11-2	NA	ASSLHQGTFGEQY
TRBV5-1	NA	ASSLSRVETQY
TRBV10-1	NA	ASSPTRGTRNNGELF
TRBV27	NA	ASSRQGMGEQY
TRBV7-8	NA	ASSLGVWTRDEQY
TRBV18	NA	ASSPLGSGGNQPQH
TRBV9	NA	ASSVGQGANTGELF
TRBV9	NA	ASSARTGLETQY
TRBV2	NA	ASSAGPSNYGYT
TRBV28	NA	AIMPGQNTEAF
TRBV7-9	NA	ASSQDWGNEQY
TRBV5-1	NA	ASSLLGTENTGELF
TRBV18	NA	ASSSWADEKLF
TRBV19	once	ASRPDRGLAGGGTGELF
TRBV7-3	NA	ASSLGTEETQY
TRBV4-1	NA	ASSQGRVGGQNTEAF
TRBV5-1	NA	ASSSVTGLKAEAF
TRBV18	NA	ASSPFNRDFSGNTIY
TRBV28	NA	ASSLFGSLDTGELF
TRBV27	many	ASSSITATSGYT
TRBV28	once	ASILTGMTEAF
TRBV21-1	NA	ASSKVPLGGYEQY
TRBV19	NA	ASSPVSQPQH
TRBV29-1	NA	SVLSTGNYGYT
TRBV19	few	ASTPTPDFRNQPQH
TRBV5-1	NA	ASSLEWEGSYEQY
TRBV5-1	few	ASSQEGQGEAF
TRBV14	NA	ASSLKDWYNEQF
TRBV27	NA	ASSPYRGPDYGYT
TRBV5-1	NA	ASSPGTGTLEQY
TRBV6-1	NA	ATRQEINQPQH
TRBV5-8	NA	ASSLHAGTGGEKLF
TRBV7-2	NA	ASSPEGNQPQH
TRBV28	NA	ASTPGGSSYEQY
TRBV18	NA	ASSPSGDGYT
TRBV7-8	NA	ASGWTMMLAGGPDEQF
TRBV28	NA	ASSLERTGFGYT
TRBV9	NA	ASSSGRVNTGELF
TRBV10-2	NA	ASSDRGSSKGRQY
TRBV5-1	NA	ASSLTYKAGEVQF
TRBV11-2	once	ASSSRRWTSGFQTYEQY
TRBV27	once	ASSLSPSGRGSTDTQY
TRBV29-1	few	SVQGRDAAYEQY
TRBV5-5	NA	ASSLGSTSEAF
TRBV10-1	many	ASSEIWGTEAF
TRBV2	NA	ASSGTAGGNEQF
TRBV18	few	ASSPSVPGGGGYT